This T cell receptor beta chain was captured by sequencing in a study of T cell responses to AZD1222 COVID-19 vaccine (dated by TCRdb to the early 2020s). For context, the study as a whole: AZD1222 recipients given second doses at about 4 weeks or at about 12 weeks were pooled, since spike-specific TCR depth and breadth were not found to differ between the two schedules. Enrollment into the trials was organized by age into subgroups of 18-55, 56-69 and 70-plus years, and those subgroups contained roughly 150, 30 and 60 TCR-sequenced participants, respectively. TCR sequencing covered fewer than 250 trial participants: around 210 given two doses of AZD1222 and about 26 given two doses of MenACWY control vaccine.

This specimen's time point label, per the study, means: baseline before first vaccination. Samples from vaccinated people were obtained from the UK trials COV001 and COV002, which included a single-blind randomized controlled phase 2/3 trial of AZD1222 (ChAdOx1 nCoV-19) in healthy adults. For TCRbeta chain sequencing, PBMC samples from trial participants were taken at day 0 and at day 28 after the second dose. Broader findings and caveats from the paper: In the small 56-69-year group, the increase in depth fell short of significance, most likely because of low power. CD4 TCRs associated with the vaccine covered the entire spike protein, and the dominant responses were in regions 160-218 and 743-854. Conclusions about previously exposed vaccinees were limited because only six AZD1222 recipients were SARS-CoV-2 seropositive at baseline. Because no day 14 peak-response samples were available, repertoires were characterized only after the peak T cell response. Reportedly, close to half of the unique spike-specific TCRs recognized epitopes lying outside the regions that are mutated in the B.1.351 and B.1.1.7 variants. Participants were mostly white British, with more females than males. The authors suggested clonal diversity may have been underestimated. After two AZD1222 doses, spike-specific TCR breadth and depth were significantly higher than at day 0 and than in MenACWY recipients.

Turning to this clone: Its antigen remains undetermined. Base qualities were left out, and no much larger clone turns up one base away.

The CDR3 regions of human TCRbeta chains were subjected to immunosequencing. The paper's data handling went like this. TCRs in the repertoires were matched against a reference library of SARS-CoV-2-specific TCRs that had been generated with the MIRA antigen-specificity platform. Breadth was defined as the fraction of unique TCRs that were SARS-CoV-2-associated. Depth was defined as the fraction of total T cells that were SARS-CoV-2-associated. Using the MIRA data, every spike-specific TCR was mapped to the spike region that the TCR reacted to and assigned to either a CD4 or a CD8 class. Log10-transformed breadth and depth values were compared by one-way ANOVA with Sidak's multiple comparisons tests. The source is immuneACCESS, and TCRdb retained only in-frame sequences with V and J called. Part of the clones is not carried over; for the studies checked, unresolved V genes explain less than half of this, and the remainder is unexplained. The DNA was the basis for D and trimming; V, J and clone size are from that table. This sample holds 250,000 or so clones; 93% were observed only once. The top ten hold roughly 0.5% of the sample.

This sequence originates from an adult in good health. The source material was peripheral blood, sampled on day 0 of AZD1222 vaccination.

CDR3 loop: CTSSLTAGDQPQHF. At the DNA level, the sequence is TGCACCAGCAGCCTCACCGCAGGGGATCAGCCCCAGCATTTT. The chain is encoded by TRBV1 joined to TRBJ1-5; the table's TRBD1 call for D was not verified on the DNA. TRBV1 constitutes a pseudogene. From cysteine to phenylalanine, the CDR3 is 14 amino acids long. The retained sequence is limited to the CDR3, 42 bases, with the frame set at the first base.